What follows describes a single T cell receptor beta chain. What it binds is not known. The ends were cut back, 8 bases at V and 3 bases at J, with 9 bases in the middle. Germline assignment: CDR1 SGHAT and CDR2 FQNNGV. This CDR3 has 12 residues. Combining a sample-barcoded 5' primer with a J-beta primer mix, a second PCR ran for about 7 to 11 cycles. Each single sample gave us at least 2.5 million CDR3-containing paired-end reads. TCRdb re-analysed the 5' RACE reads in MiXCR, keeping a single row per CDR3 protein. The data contain roughly 1,500,000 distinct CDR3 sequences, 42% of them singletons. The data stem from a study of blood T cells in healthy people across ages. Study findings and constraints: There were more naive CD4+ cells and higher diversity in long-lived donors than in aged donors.

Individuals who donated were healthy Caucasians from Russia aged roughly 6 to 90. The specimen was blood. The gene calls are TRBV11-2 and TRBJ2-3, with a weak D call TRBD2 (5 bases). The receptor was isolated from a woman aged 18-29 years in good health. CDR3 DNA sequence: TGTGCCAGCGGGAGCGAAACAGATACGCAGTATTTT. Translated: CASGSETDTQYF.